This is a list of T cell receptor beta chains from one sample in a study of beta chain features in type 1 diabetes. Clones were read by immunoSEQ multiplex PCR, and TCRdb kept only the in-frame ones, dropping some. This sample carries over 40,000 clones, over 50% of them seen once, and the ten largest clones take around 2.1%. Sequencing was performed on Tregs from blood. Receptors originate from a woman younger than 35 in good health. Each CDR3 is given with its conserved first and last residue. A D gene is named only where the DNA matches it firmly. The size entry is marked missing in some rows and otherwise reads once, few, many or a size class.

>few|TRBV7-3|TRBJ1-1|.
CASSPRGGYTEAFF
TGTGCCAGCAGCCCGAGGGGGGGGTACACTGAAGCTTTCTTT
>.|TRBV5-6|TRBJ1-6|.
CASSLASGISPLHF
TGTGCCAGCAGCTTAGCATCGGGAATTTCACCCCTCCACTTT
>.|TRBV5-4|TRBJ1-3|TRBD1
CASSSRQGVAGNTIYF
TGTGCCAGCAGCTCACGGCAGGGGGTAGCGGGAAACACCATATATTTT
>once|TRBV19|TRBJ1-2|TRBD1
CASSETGYGYTF
TGTGCCAGTAGTGAGACAGGGTATGGCTACACCTTC
>.|TRBV7-9|TRBJ1-1|.
CASSPRGTEAFF
TGTGCCAGCAGCCCCAGGGGTACTGAAGCTTTCTTT
>few|TRBV28|TRBJ2-7|TRBD2
CASSFPGLAGKIFEQYF
TGTGCCAGCAGTTTCCCTGGGTTAGCGGGAAAAATCTTCGAGCAGTACTTC
>few|TRBV30|TRBJ2-5|TRBD1
CAWTGTAQETQYF
TGTGCCTGGACCGGGACAGCTCAAGAGACCCAGTACTTC
>.|TRBV15|TRBJ2-1|TRBD2
CATSRAPASGAFNEQFF
TGTGCCACCAGCAGAGCTCCGGCTAGCGGGGCCTTCAATGAGCAGTTCTTC
>.|TRBV11-2|TRBJ2-7|TRBD2
CASSLFQAGGSYEQYF
TGTGCCAGCAGCTTATTTCAAGCGGGGGGTTCCTACGAGCAGTACTTC
>.|TRBV7-2|TRBJ1-2|TRBD1
CASSFDRESGYGYTF
TGTGCCAGCAGCTTTGACAGGGAATCGGGCTATGGCTACACCTTC
>.|TRBV27|TRBJ2-3|TRBD2
CASSYSGMGTDTQYF
TGTGCCAGCAGTTATAGCGGGATGGGCACAGATACGCAGTATTTT
>once|TRBV7-8|TRBJ2-7|TRBD1
CASSLPQGALRYEQYF
TGTGCCAGCAGCTTACCCCAGGGGGCGCTTAGGTACGAGCAGTACTTC
>.|TRBV9|TRBJ2-3|.
CASRRELGTDTQYF
TGTGCCAGCCGAAGGGAGTTGGGCACAGATACGCAGTATTTT
>.|TRBV7-9|TRBJ1-4|TRBD1
CASSGQGGNEKLFF
TGTGCCAGCAGCGGACAGGGAGGGAATGAAAAACTGTTTTTT
>.|TRBV19|TRBJ2-7|.
CASSIGHEQYF
TGTGCCAGTAGTATTGGTCACGAGCAGTACTTC
>.|TRBV29-1|TRBJ2-2|.
CSVAGPTNTGELFF
TGCAGCGTTGCAGGTCCGACGAACACCGGGGAGCTGTTTTTT
>.|TRBV9|TRBJ1-1|TRBD1
CASSARTGGSTEAFF
TGTGCCAGCAGCGCTCGGACAGGGGGTAGCACTGAAGCTTTCTTT
>once|TRBV21-1|TRBJ1-2|.
CASSKTRPGNDYGYTF
TGTGCCAGCAGCAAAACGCGCCCGGGGAATGACTATGGCTACACCTTC
>medium-sized|TRBV7-2|TRBJ2-3|.
CASSSPTTSSTDTQYF
TGTGCCAGCAGCTCCCCGACTACCTCTAGCACAGATACGCAGTATTTT
>.|TRBV9|TRBJ2-7|TRBD2
CASSAFSGSPYEQYF
TGTGCCAGCAGCGCTTTTAGCGGGTCTCCCTACGAGCAGTACTTC
>once|TRBV30|TRBJ2-5|TRBD2
CAWSEGLAGGGTQYF
TGTGCCTGGAGTGAGGGACTAGCGGGGGGGGGCACCCAGTACTTC
>few|TRBV9|TRBJ2-3|TRBD2
CASSATLAGVDTQYF
TGTGCCAGCAGCGCGACTCTAGCGGGAGTAGATACGCAGTATTTT
>.|TRBV27|TRBJ1-6|TRBD1
CASRTGGDSPLHF
TGTGCCAGCAGAACAGGGGGCGATTCACCCCTCCACTTT
>.|TRBV7-8|TRBJ2-3|.
CASSYSGLGQGTQYF
TGTGCCAGCAGCTACAGCGGCCTGGGTCAAGGGACGCAGTATTTT
>.|TRBV13|TRBJ1-1|.
CASSSRRHTGYDTEAFF
TGTGCCAGCAGCTCAAGGCGCCACACAGGGTACGACACTGAAGCTTTCTTT
>.|TRBV29-1|TRBJ1-4|.
CSVRGGGTNEKLFF
TGCAGCGTTAGGGGGGGCGGCACTAATGAAAAACTGTTTTTT
>few|TRBV28|TRBJ1-5|.
CASRESSNQPQHF
TGTGCCAGCAGAGAGAGTAGCAATCAGCCCCAGCATTTT
>.|TRBV5-6|TRBJ1-1|.
CASSRTTQMNTEAFF
TGTGCCAGCAGCCGAACGACACAAATGAACACTGAAGCTTTCTTT
>.|TRBV23-1|TRBJ1-3|TRBD1
CASPPQGTVGNTIYF
TGCGCCAGCCCGCCACAGGGGACAGTCGGAAACACCATATATTTT
>.|TRBV7-9|TRBJ1-1|.
CASAGNTEAFF
TGTGCCAGCGCGGGTAACACTGAAGCTTTCTTT
>once|TRBV7-2|TRBJ2-4|TRBD2
CASSPGLVGIQYF
TGTGCCAGCAGCCCCGGACTAGTCGGCATTCAGTACTTC
>few|TRBV4-2|TRBJ2-7|TRBD2
CASSQDWLGLAGGEQYF
TGTGCCAGCAGCCAAGATTGGCTGGGGCTAGCGGGAGGCGAGCAGTACTTC
>once|TRBV7-2|TRBJ2-2|.
CASSLARGTGELFF
TGTGCCAGCAGCTTAGCCAGGGGCACCGGGGAGCTGTTTTTT
>few|TRBV28|TRBJ1-4|.
CASSFAGGISEKLFF
TGTGCCAGCAGTTTTGCAGGAGGAATAAGTGAAAAACTGTTTTTT
>.|TRBV7-2|TRBJ2-1|TRBD2
CASSLDWTSGNAFYNEQFF
TGTGCCAGCAGCTTAGATTGGACTAGCGGAAACGCCTTCTACAATGAGCAGTTCTTC
>once|TRBV29-1|TRBJ2-7|TRBD1
CSVVPGQGGPYEQYF
TGCAGCGTTGTCCCCGGACAGGGAGGTCCCTACGAGCAGTACTTC
>.|TRBV13|TRBJ2-7|TRBD2
CASSVGTSGSPSYEQYF
TGTGCCAGCAGCGTCGGGACTAGCGGGAGTCCCTCCTACGAGCAGTACTTC
>once|TRBV10-1|TRBJ1-3|.
CASSRAGTGNTIYF
TGCGCCAGCAGCCGGGCAGGGACAGGAAACACCATATATTTT
>few|TRBV28|TRBJ1-1|TRBD1
CASSRQGASSNTEAFF
TGTGCCAGCAGCCGACAGGGGGCGAGTAGCAACACTGAAGCTTTCTTT
>.|TRBV29-1|TRBJ1-1|TRBD1
CSGGQAMNTEAFF
TGCAGCGGGGGACAGGCCATGAACACTGAAGCTTTCTTT
>.|TRBV2|TRBJ1-4|TRBD1
CASSSTGMSEKLFF
TGTGCCAGCAGTTCGACAGGGATGAGTGAAAAACTGTTTTTT
>.|TRBV28|TRBJ2-7|TRBD2
CASTGLAGAVLSYEQYF
TGTGCCAGCACGGGACTAGCGGGAGCTGTCCTATCGTACGAGCAGTACTTC
>.|TRBV5-8|TRBJ1-4|.
CASSKNRQGNEKLFF
TGTGCCAGCAGCAAAAACCGGCAGGGGAATGAAAAACTGTTTTTT
>.|TRBV6-1|TRBJ2-1|TRBD1
CASSVQGAFDEQFF
TGTGCCAGCAGTGTGCAGGGGGCTTTCGATGAGCAGTTCTTC
>.|TRBV30|TRBJ2-7|.
CAWSGTVAPYEQYF
TGTGCCTGGTCGGGTACCGTGGCACCCTACGAGCAGTACTTC
>.|TRBV7-2|TRBJ2-2|.
CASSLDSLRTGELFF
TGTGCCAGCAGCTTGGACAGTCTCCGGACCGGGGAGCTGTTTTTT
>.|TRBV18|TRBJ1-2|TRBD1
CASSPGTDNYGYTF
TGTGCCAGCTCACCAGGGACAGATAACTATGGCTACACCTTC
>few|TRBV2|TRBJ1-4|TRBD1
CASSLQGSNEKLFF
TGTGCCAGCAGTTTACAGGGGTCTAATGAAAAACTGTTTTTT
>.|TRBV10-3|TRBJ2-5|TRBD2
CAISGGLAGRKFQETQYF
TGTGCCATCAGTGGTGGGCTAGCGGGACGAAAGTTCCAAGAGACCCAGTACTTC
>few|TRBV28|TRBJ2-1|.
CASSLSGRSYNEQFF
TGTGCCAGCAGTTTGAGCGGTCGTTCCTACAATGAGCAGTTCTTC
>few|TRBV10-3|TRBJ2-3|TRBD2
CATGTSVQTDTQYF
TGTGCCACCGGGACTAGCGTCCAAACAGATACGCAGTATTTT
>few|TRBV28|TRBJ1-5|.
CASRPETGYQPQHF
TGTGCCAGCAGACCAGAGACAGGTTACCAGCCCCAGCATTTT
>.|TRBV6-5|TRBJ2-5|.
CASSSVSLTQETQYF
TGTGCCAGCAGTTCCGTTTCGCTAACGCAAGAGACCCAGTACTTC
>.|TRBV4-1|TRBJ1-5|TRBD1
CASSQDVGQAGNQPQHF
TGCGCCAGCAGCCAAGATGTTGGACAGGCGGGCAATCAGCCCCAGCATTTT
>few|TRBV27|TRBJ2-1|.
CASSLRLISSYNEQFF
TGTGCCAGCAGTTTGCGCCTGATAAGCTCCTACAATGAGCAGTTCTTC